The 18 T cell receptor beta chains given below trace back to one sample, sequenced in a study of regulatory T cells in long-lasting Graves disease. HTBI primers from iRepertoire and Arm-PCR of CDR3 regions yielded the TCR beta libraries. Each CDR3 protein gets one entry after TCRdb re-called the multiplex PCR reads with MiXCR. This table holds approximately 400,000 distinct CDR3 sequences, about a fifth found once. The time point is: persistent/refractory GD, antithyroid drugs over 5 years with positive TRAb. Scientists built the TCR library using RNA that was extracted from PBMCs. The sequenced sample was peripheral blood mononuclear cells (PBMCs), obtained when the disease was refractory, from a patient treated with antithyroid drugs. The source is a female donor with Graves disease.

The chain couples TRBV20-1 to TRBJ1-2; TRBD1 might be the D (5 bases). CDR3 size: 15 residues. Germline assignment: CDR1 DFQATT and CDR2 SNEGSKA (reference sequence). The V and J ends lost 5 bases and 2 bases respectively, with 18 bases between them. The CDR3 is CSAPTPAGSNYGYTF. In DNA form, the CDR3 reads TGCAGTGCTCCCACCCCCGCAGGGTCCAACTATGGCTACACCTTC.

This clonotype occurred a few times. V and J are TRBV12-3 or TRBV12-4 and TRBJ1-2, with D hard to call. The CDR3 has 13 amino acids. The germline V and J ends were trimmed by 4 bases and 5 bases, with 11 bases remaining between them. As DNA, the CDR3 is TGTGCCAGCAGTTCACGGACGGTTTATGGCTACACCTTC. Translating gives CASSSRTVYGYTF.

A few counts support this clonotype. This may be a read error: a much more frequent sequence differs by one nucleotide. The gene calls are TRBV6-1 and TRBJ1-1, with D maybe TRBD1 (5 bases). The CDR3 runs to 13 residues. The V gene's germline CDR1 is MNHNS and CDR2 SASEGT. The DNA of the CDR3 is TGTGCCGGCAGCAGAGGACAGAACACTGAAGCTTTCTTT. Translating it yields CAGSRGQNTEAFF.

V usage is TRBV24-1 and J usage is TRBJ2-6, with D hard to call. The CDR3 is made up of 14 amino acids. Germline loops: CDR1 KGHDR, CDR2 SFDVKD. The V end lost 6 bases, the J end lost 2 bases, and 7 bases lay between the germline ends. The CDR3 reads CATSRTPGANVLTF. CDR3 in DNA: TGTGCCACCAGTCGTACTCCTGGGGCCAACGTCCTGACTTTC.

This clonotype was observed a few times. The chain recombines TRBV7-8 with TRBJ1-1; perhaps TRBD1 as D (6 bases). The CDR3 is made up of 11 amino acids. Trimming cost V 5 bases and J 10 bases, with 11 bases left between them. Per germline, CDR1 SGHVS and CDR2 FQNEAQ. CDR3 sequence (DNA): TGTGCCAGCAGCGAAACAGGGTCAGCTTTCTTT. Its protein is CASSETGSAFF. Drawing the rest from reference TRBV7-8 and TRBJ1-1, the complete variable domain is GAGVSQSPRYKVAKRGQDVALRCDPISGHVSLFWYQQALGQGPEFLTYFQNEAQLDKSGLPSDRFFAERPEGSVSTLKIQRTQQEDSAVYLCASSETGSAFFGQGTRLTVV.

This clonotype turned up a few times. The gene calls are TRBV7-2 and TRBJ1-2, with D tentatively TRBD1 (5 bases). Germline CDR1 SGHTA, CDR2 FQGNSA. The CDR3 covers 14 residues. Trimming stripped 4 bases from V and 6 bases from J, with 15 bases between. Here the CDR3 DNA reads TGTGCCAGCAGCTCTAGCGGGGGAACCCATGGCTACACCTTC. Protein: CASSSSGGTHGYTF.

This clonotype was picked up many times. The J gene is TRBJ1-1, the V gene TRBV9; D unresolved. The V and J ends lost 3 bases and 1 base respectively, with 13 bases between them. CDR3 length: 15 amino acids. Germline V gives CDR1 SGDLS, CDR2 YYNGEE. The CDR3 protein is CASSALGDGNTEAFF. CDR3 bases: TGTGCCAGCAGCGCCCTGGGCGACGGGAACACTGAAGCTTTCTTT.

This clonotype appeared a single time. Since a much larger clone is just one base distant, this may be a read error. CDR3 region: CSAAGTGGRYEQHF. CDR3 coding DNA: TGCAGTGCTGCCGGGACAGGGGGCAGGTACGAGCAGCACTTC. The chain links TRBV20-1 to TRBJ2-7; 12 bases fit TRBD1. Germline CDR1 is DFQATT and CDR2 is SNEGSKA (reference sequence). The CDR3 contains 14 residues.

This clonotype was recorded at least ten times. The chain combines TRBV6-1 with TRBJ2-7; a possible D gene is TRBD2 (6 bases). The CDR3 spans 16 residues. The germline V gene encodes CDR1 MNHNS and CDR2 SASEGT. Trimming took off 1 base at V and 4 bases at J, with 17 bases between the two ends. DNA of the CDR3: TGTGCCAGCAGTGAAGACTGGCCTAGCGTCGGTTACGAGCAGTACTTC. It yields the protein CASSEDWPSVGYEQYF.

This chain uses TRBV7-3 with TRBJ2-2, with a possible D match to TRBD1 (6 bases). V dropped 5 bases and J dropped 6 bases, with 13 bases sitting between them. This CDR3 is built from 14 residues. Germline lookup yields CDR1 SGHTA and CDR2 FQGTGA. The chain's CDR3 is CASSPSGVAGELFF. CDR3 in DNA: TGTGCCAGCAGCCCGTCAGGGGTCGCCGGGGAGCTGTTTTTT.

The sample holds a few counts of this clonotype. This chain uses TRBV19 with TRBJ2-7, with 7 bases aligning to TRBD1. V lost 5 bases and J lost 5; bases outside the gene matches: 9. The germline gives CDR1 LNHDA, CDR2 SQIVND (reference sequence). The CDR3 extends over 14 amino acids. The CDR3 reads CASSPPTGKDEQYF. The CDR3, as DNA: TGTGCCAGTAGTCCCCCGACAGGGAAGGACGAGCAGTACTTC.

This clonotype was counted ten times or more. The CDR3 sequence: CASSPDPGQNYGYTF. CDR3 sequence (DNA): TGTGCCAGCAGCCCGGACCCAGGACAGAACTATGGCTACACCTTC. V gene TRBV7-6 combines with J gene TRBJ1-2; D perhaps matches TRBD1 (6 bases). The CDR3 spans 15 residues. The germline V and J ends were trimmed by 5 bases and 2 bases, with 15 bases remaining between them. Germline loops: CDR1 SGHVS, CDR2 FNYEAQ.

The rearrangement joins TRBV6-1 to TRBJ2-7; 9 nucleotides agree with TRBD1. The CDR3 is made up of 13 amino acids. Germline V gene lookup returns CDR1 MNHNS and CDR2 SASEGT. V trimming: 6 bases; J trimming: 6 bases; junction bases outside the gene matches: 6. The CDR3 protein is CASSLQGASEQYF. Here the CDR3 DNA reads TGTGCCAGCAGCCTACAGGGGGCTAGCGAGCAGTACTTC.

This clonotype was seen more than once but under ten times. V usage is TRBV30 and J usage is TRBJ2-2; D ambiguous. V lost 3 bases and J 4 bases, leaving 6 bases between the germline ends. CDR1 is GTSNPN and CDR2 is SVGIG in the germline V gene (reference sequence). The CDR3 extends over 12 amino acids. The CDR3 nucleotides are TGTGCCTGGAGCTATATCACCGGGGAGCTGTTTTTT. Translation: CAWSYITGELFF.

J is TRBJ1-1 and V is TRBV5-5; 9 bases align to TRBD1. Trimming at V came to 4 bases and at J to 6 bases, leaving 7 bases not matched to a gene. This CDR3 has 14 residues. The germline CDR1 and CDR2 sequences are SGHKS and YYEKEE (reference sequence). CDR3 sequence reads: CASSQEQGAPEAFF. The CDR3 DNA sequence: TGTGCCAGCAGCCAAGAACAGGGGGCGCCTGAAGCTTTCTTT.

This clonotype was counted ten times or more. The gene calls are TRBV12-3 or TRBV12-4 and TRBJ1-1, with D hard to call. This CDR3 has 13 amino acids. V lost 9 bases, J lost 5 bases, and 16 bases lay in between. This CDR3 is CASTSERVTEAFF. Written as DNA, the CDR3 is TGTGCCAGTACCAGCGAGCGGGTGACTGAAGCTTTCTTT.

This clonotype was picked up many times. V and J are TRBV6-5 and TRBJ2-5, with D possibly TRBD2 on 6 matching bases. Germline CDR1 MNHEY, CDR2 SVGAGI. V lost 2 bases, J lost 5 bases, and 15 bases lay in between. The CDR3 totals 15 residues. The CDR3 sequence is CASSYLGGGSETQYF. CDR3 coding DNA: TGTGCCAGCAGTTACCTCGGGGGAGGATCGGAGACCCAGTACTTC.

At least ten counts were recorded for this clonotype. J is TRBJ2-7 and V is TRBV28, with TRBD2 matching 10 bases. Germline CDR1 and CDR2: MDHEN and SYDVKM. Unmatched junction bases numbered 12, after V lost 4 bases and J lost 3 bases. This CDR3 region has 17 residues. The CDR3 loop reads CASSSEREGNLSYEQYF. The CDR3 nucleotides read TGTGCCAGCAGTTCGGAGCGGGAGGGGAATCTGAGCTACGAGCAGTACTTC.